Sequencing of this TCR beta chain was carried out in a study of blood T cell repertoires in COVID-19. CDR3 length: 19 residues. Losses at the gene ends were 0 bases for V and 3 bases for J; bases not matched to a gene: 14. The germline V gene encodes CDR1 LGHDT and CDR2 YNNKEL (reference sequence). Clones were sequenced by immunoSEQ multiplex PCR, and TCRdb holds only the in-frame ones, with some missing. The table includes approximately 110,000 clones, approximately 80% detected once. Sequencing was done on a sample of peripheral blood. The sequence derives from a woman aged 50 to 65 with acute or convalescent COVID-19. The J gene is TRBJ1-2, the V gene TRBV3-1 (or the pseudogene TRBV3-2), with TRBD1 identical over 9 bases. CDR3 residues: CASSQEWGQGLRSDYGYTF. The CDR3 region has the DNA TGTGCCAGCAGCCAAGAGTGGGGACAGGGCCTGCGGTCCGACTATGGCTACACCTTC.